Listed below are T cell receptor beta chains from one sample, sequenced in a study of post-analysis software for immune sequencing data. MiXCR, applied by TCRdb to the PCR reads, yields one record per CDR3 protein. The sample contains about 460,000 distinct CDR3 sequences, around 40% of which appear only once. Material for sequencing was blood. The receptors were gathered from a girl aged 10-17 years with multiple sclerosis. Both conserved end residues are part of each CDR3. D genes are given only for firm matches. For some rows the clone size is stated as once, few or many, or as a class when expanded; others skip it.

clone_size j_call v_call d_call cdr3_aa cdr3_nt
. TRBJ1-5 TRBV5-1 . CASSLDGQTNQPQHF TGCGCCAGCAGCTTGGACGGACAGACAAATCAGCCCCAGCATTTT
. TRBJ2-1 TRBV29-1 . CSAGGPKSSEQFF TGCAGCGCCGGCGGTCCGAAGAGTAGTGAGCAGTTCTTC
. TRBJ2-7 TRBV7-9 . CASSLPTEQYF TGTGCCAGCAGCTTACCCACCGAGCAGTACTTC
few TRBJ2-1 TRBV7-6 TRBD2 CASSSPAGTRGWQFF TGTGCCAGCAGCTCCCCCGCCGGGACTAGGGGTTGGCAGTTCTTC
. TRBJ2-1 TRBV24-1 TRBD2 CATSDLGTSGRAGDEQFF TGTGCCACCAGTGATTTAGGGACTAGCGGGAGGGCCGGGGATGAGCAGTTCTTC
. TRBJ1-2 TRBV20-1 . CSARSDGYTF TGCAGTGCTAGAAGCGATGGCTACACCTTC
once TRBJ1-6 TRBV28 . CASSLYGAVVYNSPLHF TGTGCCAGCAGTTTGTATGGGGCGGTGGTTTATAATTCACCCCTCCACTTT
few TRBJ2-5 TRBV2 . CANSETLDGLGEETQYF TGTGCCAACAGTGAAACTTTGGACGGGCTAGGGGAAGAGACCCAGTACTTC
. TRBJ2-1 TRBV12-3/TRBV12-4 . CASSPPLGYNEQFF TGTGCCAGCAGTCCCCCTCTGGGCTACAATGAGCAGTTCTTC
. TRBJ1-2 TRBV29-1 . CSVVGTVKNGYTF TGCAGCGTTGTTGGGACGGTAAAAAATGGCTACACCTTC
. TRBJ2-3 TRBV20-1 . CSATREIVTDTQYF TGCAGTGCCACCAGGGAAATAGTCACAGATACGCAGTATTTT
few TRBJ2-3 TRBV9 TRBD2 CASSGGLAGGDTQYF TGTGCCAGCAGCGGTGGACTAGCGGGAGGGGATACGCAGTATTTT
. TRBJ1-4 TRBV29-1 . CSVLTVATNEKLFF TGCAGCGTTCTGACAGTTGCAACTAATGAAAAACTGTTTTTT
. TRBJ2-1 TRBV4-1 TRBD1 CASSHPQGANGNEQFF TGCGCCAGCAGCCACCCCCAGGGGGCGAATGGAAATGAGCAGTTCTTC
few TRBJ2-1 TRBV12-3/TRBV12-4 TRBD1 CASTPGTGRENEQFF TGTGCCAGCACTCCCGGGACAGGAAGAGAGAATGAGCAGTTCTTC
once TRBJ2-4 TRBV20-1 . CSARETGTGENIQYF TGCAGTGCTAGGGAAACAGGGACGGGGGAAAACATTCAGTACTTC
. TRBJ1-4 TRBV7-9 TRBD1 CASSQMTGANEKLFF TGTGCCAGCAGCCAAATGACAGGGGCTAATGAAAAACTGTTTTTT
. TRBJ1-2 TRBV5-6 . CASSWARMLNYGYTF TGTGCCAGCAGCTGGGCCCGGATGCTCAACTATGGCTACACCTTC
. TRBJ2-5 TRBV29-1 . CSVDDGQETQYF TGCAGCGTTGATGACGGCCAAGAGACCCAGTACTTC
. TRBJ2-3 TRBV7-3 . CASSPGLGPTTDTQYF TGTGCCAGCAGCCCCGGCCTTGGACCTACCACAGATACGCAGTATTTT
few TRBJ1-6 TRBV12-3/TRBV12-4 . CASSLLEGNSPLHF TGTGCCAGCAGTTTGCTCGAGGGTAATTCACCCCTCCACTTT
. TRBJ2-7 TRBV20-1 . CSAINPWISRTYEQYF TGCAGTGCTATAAATCCCTGGATTAGCCGAACCTACGAGCAGTACTTC
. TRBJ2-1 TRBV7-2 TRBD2 CASSLPLAGGPTYNEQFF TGTGCCAGCAGCTTACCCCTAGCGGGAGGGCCTACCTACAATGAGCAGTTCTTC
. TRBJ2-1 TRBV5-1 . CASSGAVSGYNEQFF TGCGCCAGCAGCGGGGCAGTTAGCGGCTACAATGAGCAGTTCTTC
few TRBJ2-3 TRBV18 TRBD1 CASSPPGDRESTDTQYF TGTGCCAGCTCACCACCGGGAGACAGGGAAAGCACAGATACGCAGTATTTT
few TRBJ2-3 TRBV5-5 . CASSLVPRDTDTQYF TGTGCCAGCAGCTTGGTTCCACGAGACACAGATACGCAGTATTTT
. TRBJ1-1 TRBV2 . CASRHEGGGEAFF TGTGCCAGCCGCCACGAGGGAGGGGGTGAAGCTTTCTTT
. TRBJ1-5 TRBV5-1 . CASSLDTPSNQPQHF TGCGCCAGCAGCTTAGACACCCCTAGCAATCAGCCCCAGCATTTT
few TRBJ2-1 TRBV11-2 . CASSSEPRAEQFF TGTGCCAGCAGCTCCGAACCCCGGGCGGAGCAGTTCTTC
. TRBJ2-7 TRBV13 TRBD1 CASSSGQGDSYEQYF TGTGCCAGCAGCTCGGGACAGGGGGACTCCTACGAGCAGTACTTC
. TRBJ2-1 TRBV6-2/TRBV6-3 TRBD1 CASSYWDSHYNEQFF TGTGCCAGCAGTTACTGGGACAGCCACTACAATGAGCAGTTCTTC
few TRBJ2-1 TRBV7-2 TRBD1 CASSPRDRLHNEQFF TGTGCCAGCAGCCCCCGGGACAGGCTTCACAATGAGCAGTTCTTC
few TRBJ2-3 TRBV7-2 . CASSPMITNTQYF TGTGCCAGCAGCCCGATGATAACAAATACGCAGTATTTT
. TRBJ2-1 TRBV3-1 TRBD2 CASSPSGNNEQFF TGTGCCAGCAGCCCTAGCGGAAACAATGAGCAGTTCTTC
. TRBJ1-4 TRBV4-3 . CASSPGQVNEKLFF TGCGCCAGCAGCCCGGGGCAGGTTAATGAAAAACTGTTTTTT
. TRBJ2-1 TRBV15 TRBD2 CATRVTGGTESHNEQFF TGTGCCACCAGAGTAACCGGGGGGACGGAGAGCCACAATGAGCAGTTCTTC
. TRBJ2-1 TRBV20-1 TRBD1 CSAREQGARYEQFF TGCAGTGCTAGAGAACAGGGGGCGCGCTATGAGCAGTTCTTC
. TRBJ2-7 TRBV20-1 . CSAPIGEPSYEQYF TGCAGTGCGCCCATAGGGGAGCCCTCCTACGAGCAGTACTTC
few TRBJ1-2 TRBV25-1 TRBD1 CASSEWGTGVIYGYTF TGTGCCAGCAGTGAATGGGGGACAGGGGTGATTTATGGCTACACCTTC
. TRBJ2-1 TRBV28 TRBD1 CASRDARTGDYNEQFF TGTGCCAGCAGGGACGCAAGGACAGGGGATTACAATGAGCAGTTCTTC
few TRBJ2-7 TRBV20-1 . CSARSLTGNEQYF TGCAGTGCTAGGTCGCTTACAGGGAACGAGCAGTACTTC
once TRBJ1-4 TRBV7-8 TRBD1 CASSTRQGGGELFF TGTGCCAGCAGCACCAGACAGGGTGGGGGAGAACTGTTTTTT
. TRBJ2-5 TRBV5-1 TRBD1 CASRRGQGQETQYF TGCGCCAGCAGACGTGGACAGGGTCAAGAGACCCAGTACTTC
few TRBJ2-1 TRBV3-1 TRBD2 CASSHPLAEHNEQFF TGTGCCAGCAGCCATCCGCTAGCGGAACACAATGAGCAGTTCTTC
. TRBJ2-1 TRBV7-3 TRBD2 CASSLDPRGENEQFF TGTGCCAGCAGCTTAGACCCCCGGGGGGAAAATGAGCAGTTCTTC
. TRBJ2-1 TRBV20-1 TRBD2 CSARPSGSGYNEQFF TGCAGTGCTAGACCTAGCGGGAGCGGATACAATGAGCAGTTCTTC
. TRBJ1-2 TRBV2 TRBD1 CASMGQGARYGYTF TGTGCCAGCATGGGACAGGGGGCACGGTATGGCTACACCTTC
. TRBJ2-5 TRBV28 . CASSFPSTRVQETQYF TGTGCCAGCAGTTTCCCCTCCACCAGAGTCCAAGAGACCCAGTACTTC
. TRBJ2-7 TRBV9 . CASSGGPGSSYEQYF TGTGCCAGCAGCGGGGGCCCGGGATCATCCTACGAGCAGTACTTC
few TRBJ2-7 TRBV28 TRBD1 CASGQGVEQYF TGTGCCAGCGGGCAGGGGGTCGAGCAGTACTTC
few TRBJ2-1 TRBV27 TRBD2 CASSLAGGLHEQFF TGTGCCAGCAGTTTAGCGGGAGGGTTGCATGAGCAGTTCTTC
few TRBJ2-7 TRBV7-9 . CASSPLRATAYEQYF TGTGCCAGCAGCCCGCTAAGGGCCACAGCTTACGAGCAGTACTTC
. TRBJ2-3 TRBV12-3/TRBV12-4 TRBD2 CASSLERGTGTQYF TGTGCCAGCAGTTTAGAGCGGGGTACAGGTACGCAGTATTTT
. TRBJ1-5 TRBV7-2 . CASSLAPGHQPQHF TGTGCCAGCAGCTTAGCGCCAGGGCATCAGCCCCAGCATTTT
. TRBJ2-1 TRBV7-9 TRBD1 CASSLGGTGIDEQFF TGTGCCAGCAGCTTAGGCGGGACAGGTATTGATGAGCAGTTCTTC